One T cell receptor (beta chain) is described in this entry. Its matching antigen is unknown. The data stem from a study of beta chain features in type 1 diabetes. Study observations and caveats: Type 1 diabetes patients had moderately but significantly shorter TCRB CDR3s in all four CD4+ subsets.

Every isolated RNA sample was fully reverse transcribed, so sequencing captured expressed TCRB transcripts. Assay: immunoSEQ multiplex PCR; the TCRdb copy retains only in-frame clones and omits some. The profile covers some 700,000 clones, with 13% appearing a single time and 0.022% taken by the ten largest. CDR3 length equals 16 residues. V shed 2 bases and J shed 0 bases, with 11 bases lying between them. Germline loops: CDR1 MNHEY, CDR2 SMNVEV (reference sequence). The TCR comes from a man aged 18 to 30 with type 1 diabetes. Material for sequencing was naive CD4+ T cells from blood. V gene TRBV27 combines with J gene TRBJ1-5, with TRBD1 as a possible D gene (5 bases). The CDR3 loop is CASSLGGGPSNQPQHF. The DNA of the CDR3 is TGTGCCAGCAGTTTAGGTGGGGGACCTAGCAATCAGCCCCAGCATTTT.